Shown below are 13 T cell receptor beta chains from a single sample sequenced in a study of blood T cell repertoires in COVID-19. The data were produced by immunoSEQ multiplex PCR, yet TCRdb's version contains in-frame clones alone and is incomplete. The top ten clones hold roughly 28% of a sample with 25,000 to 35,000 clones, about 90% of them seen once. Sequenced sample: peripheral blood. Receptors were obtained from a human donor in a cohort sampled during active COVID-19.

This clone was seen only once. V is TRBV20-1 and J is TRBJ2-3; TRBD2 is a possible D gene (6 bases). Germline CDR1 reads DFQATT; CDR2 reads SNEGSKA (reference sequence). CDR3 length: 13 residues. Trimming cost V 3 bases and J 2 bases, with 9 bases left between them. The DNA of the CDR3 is TGCAGTGCTAGTGGCGGGAACACAGATACGCAGTATTTT. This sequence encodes CSASGGNTDTQYF.

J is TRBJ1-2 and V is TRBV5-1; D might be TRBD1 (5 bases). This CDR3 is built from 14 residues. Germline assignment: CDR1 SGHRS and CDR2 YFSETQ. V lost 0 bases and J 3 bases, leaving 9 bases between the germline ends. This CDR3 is CASSLGGADYGYTF. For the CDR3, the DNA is TGCGCCAGCAGCTTGGGTGGGGCGGACTATGGCTACACCTTC.

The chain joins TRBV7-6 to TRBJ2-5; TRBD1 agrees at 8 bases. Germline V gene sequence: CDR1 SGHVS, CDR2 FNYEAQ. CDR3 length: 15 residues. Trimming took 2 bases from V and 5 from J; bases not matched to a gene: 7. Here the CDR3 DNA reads TGTGCCAGCAGCTTACTGGACAGGGCCTCGGAGACCCAGTACTTC. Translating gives CASSLLDRASETQYF.

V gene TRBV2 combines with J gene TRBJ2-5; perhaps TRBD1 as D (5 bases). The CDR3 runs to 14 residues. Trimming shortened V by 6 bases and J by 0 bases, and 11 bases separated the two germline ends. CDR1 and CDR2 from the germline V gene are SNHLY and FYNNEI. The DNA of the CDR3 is TGTGCCAGCAGCCCCGACAGTTACCAAGAGACCCAGTACTTC. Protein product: CASSPDSYQETQYF. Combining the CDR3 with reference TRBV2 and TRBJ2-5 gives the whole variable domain EPEVTQTPSHQVTQMGQEVILRCVPISNHLYFYWYRQILGQKVEFLVSFYNNEISEKSEIFDDQFSVERPDGSNFTLKIRSTKLEDSAMYFCASSPDSYQETQYFGPGTRLLVL.

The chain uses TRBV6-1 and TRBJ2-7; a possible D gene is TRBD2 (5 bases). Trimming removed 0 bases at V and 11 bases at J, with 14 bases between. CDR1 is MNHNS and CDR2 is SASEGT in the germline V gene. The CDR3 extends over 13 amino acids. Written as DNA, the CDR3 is TGTGCCAGCAGTGAAGCCGGAGGTGTCAAGGAGTACTTC. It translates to CASSEAGGVKEYF.

CDR3 residues: CASSWAGGRNNQPQHF. CDR3 sequence (DNA): TGTGCCAGCAGCTGGGCAGGGGGAAGGAACAATCAGCCCCAGCATTTT. The chain couples TRBV7-2 to TRBJ1-5, with 7 nucleotides matching TRBD1. The CDR3 is 16 amino acids. V shed 4 bases and J 3 bases; nucleotides not matched to a gene: 9. The germline gives CDR1 SGHTA, CDR2 FQGNSA.

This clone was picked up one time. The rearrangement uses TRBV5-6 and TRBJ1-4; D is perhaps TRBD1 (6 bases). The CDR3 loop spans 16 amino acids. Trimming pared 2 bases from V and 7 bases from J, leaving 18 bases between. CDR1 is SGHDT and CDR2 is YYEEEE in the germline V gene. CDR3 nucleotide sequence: TGTGCCAGCAGCTTTAGTCCGGGACAAGTCAGTGAAAAACTGTTTTTT. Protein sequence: CASSFSPGQVSEKLFF.

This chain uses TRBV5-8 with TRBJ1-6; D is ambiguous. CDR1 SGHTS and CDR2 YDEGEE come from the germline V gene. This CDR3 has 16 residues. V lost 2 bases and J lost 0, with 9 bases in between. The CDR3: CASSFKESSYNSPLHF. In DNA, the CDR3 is TGTGCCAGCAGCTTTAAGGAGAGCTCCTATAATTCACCCCTCCACTTT.

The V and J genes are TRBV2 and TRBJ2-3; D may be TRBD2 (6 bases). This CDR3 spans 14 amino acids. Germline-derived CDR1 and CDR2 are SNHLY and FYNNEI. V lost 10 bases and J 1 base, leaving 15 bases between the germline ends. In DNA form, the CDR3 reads TGTGCCACCGGAGGGATAGCGGGCACAGATACGCAGTATTTT. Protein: CATGGIAGTDTQYF.

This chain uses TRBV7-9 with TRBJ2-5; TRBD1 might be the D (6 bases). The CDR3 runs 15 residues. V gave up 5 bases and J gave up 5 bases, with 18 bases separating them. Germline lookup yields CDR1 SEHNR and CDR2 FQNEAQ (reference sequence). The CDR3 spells CASSRDIRIWETQYF. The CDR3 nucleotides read TGTGCCAGCAGCCGGGACATTAGAATCTGGGAGACCCAGTACTTC.

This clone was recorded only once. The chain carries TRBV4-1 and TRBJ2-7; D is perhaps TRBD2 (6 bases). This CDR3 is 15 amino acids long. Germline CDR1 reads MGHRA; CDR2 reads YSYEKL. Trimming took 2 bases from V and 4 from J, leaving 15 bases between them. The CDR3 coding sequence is TGCGCCAGCAGCCAATACGACGGGGGAAGATACGAGCAGTACTTC. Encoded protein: CASSQYDGGRYEQYF.

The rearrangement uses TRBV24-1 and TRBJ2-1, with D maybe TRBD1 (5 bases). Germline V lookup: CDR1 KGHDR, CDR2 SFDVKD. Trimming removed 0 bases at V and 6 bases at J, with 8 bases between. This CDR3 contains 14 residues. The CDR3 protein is CATSDLRQGNEQFF. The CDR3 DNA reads TGTGCCACCAGTGATTTGAGGCAGGGCAATGAGCAGTTCTTC.

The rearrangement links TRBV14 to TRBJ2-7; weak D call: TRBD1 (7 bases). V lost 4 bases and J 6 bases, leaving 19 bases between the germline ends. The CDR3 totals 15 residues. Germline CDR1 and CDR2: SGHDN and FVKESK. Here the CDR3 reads CASSPVAGGGSEQYF. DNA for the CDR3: TGTGCCAGCAGCCCCGTCGCAGGGGGAGGAAGCGAGCAGTACTTC.